This T cell receptor beta chain was captured in a study of regulatory T cells in long-lasting Graves disease. Looking at the study overall: Over 5 years on antithyroid drugs plus positive TSH receptor antibodies marked Graves' disease as persistent.

Study-wide points: Persistent Graves' patients showed less TCR diversity than newly diagnosed patients showed.

The sample's time point: persistent/refractory GD, antithyroid drugs over 5 years with positive TRAb. PBMCs were the source of the RNA used for TCR sequencing. This CDR3 has 14 residues. Trimming removed 2 bases at V and 2 bases at J, with 10 bases between. Germline V CDR1 and CDR2: MDHEN, SYDVKM. According to the study, TCR beta libraries were built with iRepertoire HTBI primers and CDR3-region Arm-PCR. TCRdb re-derived calls from the multiplex PCR reads in MiXCR, one entry per CDR3 protein. This table holds about 340,000 distinct CDR3 sequences, about 20% found once. In its sample, this clonotype was seen many times. What it binds is unknown.

The clonotype originates from a female donor with Graves disease. The chain combines TRBV28 with TRBJ2-7; D not resolved. The sample was peripheral blood mononuclear cells (PBMCs), taken when the disease was refractory, from a patient treated with antithyroid drugs. Here the CDR3 reads CASSLATDPYEQYF. CDR3 bases: TGTGCCAGCAGTTTAGCCACAGACCCCTACGAGCAGTACTTC.